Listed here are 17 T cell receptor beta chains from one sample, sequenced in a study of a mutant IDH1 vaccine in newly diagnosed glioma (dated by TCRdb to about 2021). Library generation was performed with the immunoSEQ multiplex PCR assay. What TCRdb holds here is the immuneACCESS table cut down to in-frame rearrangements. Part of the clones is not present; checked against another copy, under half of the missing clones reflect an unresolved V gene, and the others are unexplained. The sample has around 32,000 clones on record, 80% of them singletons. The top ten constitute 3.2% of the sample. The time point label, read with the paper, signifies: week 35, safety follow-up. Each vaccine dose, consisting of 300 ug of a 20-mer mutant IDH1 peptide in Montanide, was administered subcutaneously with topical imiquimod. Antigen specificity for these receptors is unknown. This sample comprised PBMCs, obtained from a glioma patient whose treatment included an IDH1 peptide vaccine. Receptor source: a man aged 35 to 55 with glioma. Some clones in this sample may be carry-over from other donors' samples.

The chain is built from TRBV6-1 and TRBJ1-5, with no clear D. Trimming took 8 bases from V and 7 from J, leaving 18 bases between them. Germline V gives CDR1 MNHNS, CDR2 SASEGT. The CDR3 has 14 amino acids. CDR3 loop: CASGEPGSVQPQHF. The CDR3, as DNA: TGTGCCAGCGGAGAACCGGGCTCTGTGCAGCCCCAGCATTTT.

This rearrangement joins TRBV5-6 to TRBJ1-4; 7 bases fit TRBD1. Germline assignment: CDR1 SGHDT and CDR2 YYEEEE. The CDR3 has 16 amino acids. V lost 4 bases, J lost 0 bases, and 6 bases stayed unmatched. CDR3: CASSAGTAATNEKLFF. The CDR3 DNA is TGTGCCAGCAGCGCGGGGACAGCCGCAACTAATGAAAAACTGTTTTTT. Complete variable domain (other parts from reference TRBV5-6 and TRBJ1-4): DAGVTQSPTHLIKTRGQQVTLRCSPKSGHDTVSWYQQALGQGPQFIFQYYEEEERQRGNFPDRFSGHQFPNYSSELNVNALLLGDSALYLCASSAGTAATNEKLFFGSGTQLSVL.

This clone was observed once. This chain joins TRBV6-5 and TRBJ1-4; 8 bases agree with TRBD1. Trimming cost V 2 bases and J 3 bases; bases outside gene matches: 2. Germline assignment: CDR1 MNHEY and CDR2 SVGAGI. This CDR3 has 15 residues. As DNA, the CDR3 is TGTGCCAGCAGTTACGGACAGGGTGCTAATGAAAAACTGTTTTTT. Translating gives CASSYGQGANEKLFF.

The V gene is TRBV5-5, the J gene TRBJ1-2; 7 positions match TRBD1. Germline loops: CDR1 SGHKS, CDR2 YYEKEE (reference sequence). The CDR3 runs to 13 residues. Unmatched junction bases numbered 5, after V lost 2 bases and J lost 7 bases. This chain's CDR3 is CASSFTGEAGYTF. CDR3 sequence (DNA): TGTGCCAGCAGCTTTACAGGGGAGGCTGGCTACACCTTC.

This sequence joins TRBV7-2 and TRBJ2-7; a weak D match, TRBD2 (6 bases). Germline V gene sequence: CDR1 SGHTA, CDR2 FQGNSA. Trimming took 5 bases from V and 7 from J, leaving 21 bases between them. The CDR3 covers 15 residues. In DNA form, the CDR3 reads TGTGCCAGCAGCATCATTGGCGGGGCCCGGGATGAGCAGTACTTC. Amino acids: CASSIIGGARDEQYF.

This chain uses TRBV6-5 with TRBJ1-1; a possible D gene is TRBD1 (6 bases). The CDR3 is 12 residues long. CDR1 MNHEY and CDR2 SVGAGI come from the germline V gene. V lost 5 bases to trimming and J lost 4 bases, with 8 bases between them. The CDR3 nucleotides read TGTGCCAGCAGTAAACAGGGCACTGAAGCTTTCTTT. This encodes CASSKQGTEAFF.

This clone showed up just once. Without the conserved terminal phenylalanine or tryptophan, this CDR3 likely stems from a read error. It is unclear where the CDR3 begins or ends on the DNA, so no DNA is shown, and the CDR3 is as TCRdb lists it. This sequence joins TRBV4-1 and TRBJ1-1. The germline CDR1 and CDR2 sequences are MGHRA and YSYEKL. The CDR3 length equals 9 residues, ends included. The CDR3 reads CASSHGALS.

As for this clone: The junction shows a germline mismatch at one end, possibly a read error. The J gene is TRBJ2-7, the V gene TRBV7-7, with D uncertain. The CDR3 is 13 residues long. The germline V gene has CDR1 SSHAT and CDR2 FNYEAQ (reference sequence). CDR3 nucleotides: TGTGCTAGCAGCTTAGGACGTCGCTACGAGCAGTACTTC. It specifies CASSLGRRYEQYF.

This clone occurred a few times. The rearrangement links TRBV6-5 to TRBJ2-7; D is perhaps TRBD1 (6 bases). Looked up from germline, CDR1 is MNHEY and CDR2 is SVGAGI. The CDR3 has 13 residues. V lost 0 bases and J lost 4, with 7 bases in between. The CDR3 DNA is TGTGCCAGCAGTTACTCGCAGGGGTACGAGCAGTACTTC. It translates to CASSYSQGYEQYF.

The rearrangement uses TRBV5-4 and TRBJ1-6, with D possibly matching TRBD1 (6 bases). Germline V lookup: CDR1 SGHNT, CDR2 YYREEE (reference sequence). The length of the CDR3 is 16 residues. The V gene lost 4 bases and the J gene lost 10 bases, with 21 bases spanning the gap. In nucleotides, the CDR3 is TGTGCCAGCAGCGCCGGAGCAGGGGCTGATGGGTCACCCCTCCACTTT. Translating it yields CASSAGAGADGSPLHF.

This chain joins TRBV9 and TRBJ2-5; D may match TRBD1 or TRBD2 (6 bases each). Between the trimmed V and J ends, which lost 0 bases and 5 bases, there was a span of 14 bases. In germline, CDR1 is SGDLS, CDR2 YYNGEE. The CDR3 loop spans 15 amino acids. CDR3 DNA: TGTGCCAGCAGCGTAGGGTCAGGGGCGGGGGAGACCCAGTACTTC. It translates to CASSVGSGAGETQYF.

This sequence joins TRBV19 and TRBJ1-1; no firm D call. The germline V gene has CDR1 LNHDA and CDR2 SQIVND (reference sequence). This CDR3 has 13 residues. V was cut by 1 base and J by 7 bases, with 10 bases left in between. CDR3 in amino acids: CASSIGQDSEAFF. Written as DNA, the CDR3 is TGTGCCAGTAGTATAGGCCAGGATAGTGAAGCTTTCTTT. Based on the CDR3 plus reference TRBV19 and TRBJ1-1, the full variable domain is DGGITQSPKYLFRKEGQNVTLSCEQNLNHDAMYWYRQDPGQGLRLIYYSQIVNDFQKGDIAEGYSVSREKKESFPLTVTSAQKNPTAFYLCASSIGQDSEAFFGQGTRLTVV.

The CDR3: CASSPGPGGFDEQYF. The CDR3 DNA follows: TGTGCCAGCTCACCAGGGCCAGGGGGCTTCGACGAGCAGTACTTC. The chain links TRBV18 to TRBJ2-7; 8 nucleotides line up with TRBD1. Germline CDR1 reads KGHSH; CDR2 reads LQKENI. The CDR3 has 15 residues. The trim removed 2 bases at V and 5 bases at J, leaving 8 bases unmatched.

CDR3 sequence: CAWSIRSDGYTF. The CDR3 DNA reads TGTGCCTGGAGTATAAGGTCCGATGGCTACACCTTC. The chain carries TRBV30 and TRBJ1-2; D remains ambiguous. Germline-derived CDR1 and CDR2 are GTSNPN and SVGIG (reference sequence). The CDR3 sequence is 12 residues long. V lost 2 bases to trimming and J lost 6 bases, with 10 bases between them.

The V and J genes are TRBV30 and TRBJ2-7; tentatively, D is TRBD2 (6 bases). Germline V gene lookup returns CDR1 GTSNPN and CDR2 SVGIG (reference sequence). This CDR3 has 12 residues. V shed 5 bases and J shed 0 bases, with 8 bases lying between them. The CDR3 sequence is CAWGTSSYEQYF. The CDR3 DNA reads TGTGCCTGGGGGACTTCCTCCTACGAGCAGTACTTC.

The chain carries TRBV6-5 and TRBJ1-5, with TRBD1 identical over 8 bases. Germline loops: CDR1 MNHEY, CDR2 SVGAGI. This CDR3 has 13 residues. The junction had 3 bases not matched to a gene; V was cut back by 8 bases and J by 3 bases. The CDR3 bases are TGTGCCAGCGGGACAGGATTCAATCAGCCCCAGCATTTT. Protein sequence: CASGTGFNQPQHF.

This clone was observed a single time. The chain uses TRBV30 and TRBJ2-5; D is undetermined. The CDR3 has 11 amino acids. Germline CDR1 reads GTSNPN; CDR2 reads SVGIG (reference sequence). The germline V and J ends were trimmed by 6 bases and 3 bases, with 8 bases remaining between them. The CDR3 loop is CACGEKETQYF. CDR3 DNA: TGTGCCTGCGGTGAGAAAGAGACCCAGTACTTC.